A selection of T cell receptor beta chains follows, all from one sample in a study of OX40 agonist ivuxolimab in advanced cancers. Clones were sequenced by immunoSEQ multiplex PCR, and TCRdb holds only the in-frame ones, with some missing. The sample holds about 15,000 clones; approximately 92% are singletons and the top ten take approximately 7%. This specimen consisted of CD4+ or CD8+ T cells sorted from blood, obtained in a trial of the OX40 agonist ivuxolimab. These TCRs come from an adult with an advanced solid tumor such as melanoma, head and neck, liver or kidney cancer. Each CDR3 is given with its conserved first and last residue.

cdr3_aa	v_call	j_call
CASSTGDIDGYTF	TRBV5-4	TRBJ1-2
CASSSGFTDTQYF	TRBV2	TRBJ2-3
CASSAGDEQFF	TRBV9	TRBJ2-1
CASSVAGGTYNEQFF	TRBV9	TRBJ2-1
CASSFTTGRSPLHF	TRBV27	TRBJ1-6
CSGERSGETQYF	TRBV29-1	TRBJ2-5
CASIYLAGGGEQYF	TRBV7-2	TRBJ2-7
CASSSPPRGLDQPQHF	TRBV28	TRBJ1-5
CASSDVDSGNTIYF	TRBV2	TRBJ1-3
CASQLRAANEQYF	TRBV6-5	TRBJ2-7
CASSLIRGTNTGELFF	TRBV7-2	TRBJ2-2
CASGFVTTGTGHEKLFF	TRBV12-5	TRBJ1-4
CATSRDRDRGAEAFF	TRBV15	TRBJ1-1
CASNRGSNQPQHF	TRBV6-6	TRBJ1-5
CASSLPEEIFAERYTF	TRBV5-4	TRBJ1-2
CASSIGTPDSYEQYF	TRBV19	TRBJ2-7
CASSYGSTYTDTQYF	TRBV6-5	TRBJ2-3
CASSQGDTEAFF	TRBV7-8	TRBJ1-1
CASSGGAWDTEAFF	TRBV6-1	TRBJ1-1
CASLTSGSYNEQFF	TRBV2	TRBJ2-1
CSVDAGTEAFF	TRBV29-1	TRBJ1-1
CASRRGVGAGELFF	TRBV28	TRBJ2-2
CASSRTGAHEQYF	TRBV28	TRBJ2-7
CASREGVNTEAFF	TRBV5-1	TRBJ1-1
CASSQSPGSGGPGLAYNEQFF	TRBV4-3	TRBJ2-1
CASSVDSSSYNSPLHF	TRBV9	TRBJ1-6